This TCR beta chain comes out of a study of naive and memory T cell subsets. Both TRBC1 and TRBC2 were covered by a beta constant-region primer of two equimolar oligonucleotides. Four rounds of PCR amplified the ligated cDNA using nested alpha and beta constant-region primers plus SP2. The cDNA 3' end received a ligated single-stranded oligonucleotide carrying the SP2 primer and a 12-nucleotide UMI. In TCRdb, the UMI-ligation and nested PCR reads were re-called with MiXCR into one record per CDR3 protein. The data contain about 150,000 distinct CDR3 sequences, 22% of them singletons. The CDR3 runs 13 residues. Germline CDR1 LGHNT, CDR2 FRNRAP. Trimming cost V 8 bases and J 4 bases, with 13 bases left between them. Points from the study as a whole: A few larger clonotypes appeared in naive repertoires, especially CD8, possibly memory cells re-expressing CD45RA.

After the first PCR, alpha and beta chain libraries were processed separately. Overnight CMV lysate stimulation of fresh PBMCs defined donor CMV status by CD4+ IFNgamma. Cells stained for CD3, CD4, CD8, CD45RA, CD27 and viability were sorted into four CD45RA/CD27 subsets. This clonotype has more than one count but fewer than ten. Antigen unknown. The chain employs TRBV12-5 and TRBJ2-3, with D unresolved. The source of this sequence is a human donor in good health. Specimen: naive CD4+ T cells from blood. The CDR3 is CASRRSSSDTQYF. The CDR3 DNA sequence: TGTGCTAGTCGACGGAGTTCTTCAGATACGCAGTATTTT.